The sequence of this TCR beta chain was determined in a study of memory CD4+ T cells and cytomegalovirus serostatus. Whole-study results and caveats: Repertoires predicted CMV serostatus with median bootstrapped AUC of about 0.95.

The sort gate was single viable CD3+CD4+CD8-CD45RO+ cells for memory CD4+ T cells. A word on this clone: Its antigen remains unknown.

Germline V CDR1 and CDR2: SGHRS, YFSETQ. Trimming took 0 bases from V and 12 from J; bases not matched to a gene: 11. The CDR3 spans 16 residues. TCRdb's table, derived via immunoSEQ multiplex PCR, lists solely in-frame clones and lacks some. The sample contains approximately 51,000 clones, around 76% of which appear only once. This sequence originates from an adult in good health and CMV-seropositive. The specimen sequenced was memory CD4+ T cells from blood. The rearrangement uses TRBV5-1 and TRBJ1-6; 8 bases are a match to TRBD1. For the CDR3, the DNA is TGCGCCAGCAGCTTGGCGGCAGGGGGCCCTCTGGGACCCCTCCACTTT. Amino acids: CASSLAAGGPLGPLHF.